A selection of T cell receptor beta chains follows, all from one sample in a study of human T cells and chemical hapten exposure. Each CDR3 protein is one row after TCRdb ran MiXCR on the RACE reads. The sample includes approximately 97,000 distinct CDR3 sequences, roughly 8% seen only once; the top ten take 2.9%. The sample taken for sequencing was whole blood. These receptor sequences come from a female donor in good health. Some clones in this sample may be carry-over from other donors' samples. CDR3s include the opening cysteine and the closing phenylalanine or tryptophan. The D gene is left open where the match is weak.

. TRBJ2-1 TRBV2 CASSVLSEQFF
. TRBJ2-1 TRBV7-8 CASSLLPNEQFF
. TRBJ1-6 TRBV7-3 CASSLTGQPPLHF
TRBD2 TRBJ2-5 TRBV6-6 CASSLQGEGEETQYF
. TRBJ1-1 TRBV29-1 CSVEAGSNTEAFF
TRBD1 TRBJ1-2 TRBV12-3/TRBV12-4 CASSSTLEKGAGGYTF
TRBD2 TRBJ2-2 TRBV25-1 CASSEPPTSGRAYRELFF
TRBD2 TRBJ2-7 TRBV5-1 CASRPGTSGLSYERYF
. TRBJ1-4 TRBV3-1 CASSQAHRRGGRSGMPNEKLFF
TRBD1 TRBJ2-1 TRBV7-2 CASSLDRVAYNEQFF
. TRBJ2-3 TRBV5-4 CASSSNRDFDTQYF
TRBD1 TRBJ2-1 TRBV7-2 CASSPPMTGGWKDNEQFF
. TRBJ1-1 TRBV7-2 CASSWPLSEAFF
. TRBJ1-4 TRBV28 CASTAPGPNEKLFF
. TRBJ1-1 TRBV3-1 CASSRGGQLNTEAFF
. TRBJ1-2 TRBV28 CASSSHGTAGGYTF
TRBD2 TRBJ2-1 TRBV7-2 CASSLLGTSGPYNEQFF
TRBD1 TRBJ1-1 TRBV20-1 CSARDSRDRDTEAFF
TRBD1 TRBJ2-7 TRBV28 CASSSGQGFDYEQYF
TRBD2 TRBJ2-2 TRBV20-1 CSARLAGDTGELFF
. TRBJ2-7 TRBV21-1 CASSNQKRGCEQYF